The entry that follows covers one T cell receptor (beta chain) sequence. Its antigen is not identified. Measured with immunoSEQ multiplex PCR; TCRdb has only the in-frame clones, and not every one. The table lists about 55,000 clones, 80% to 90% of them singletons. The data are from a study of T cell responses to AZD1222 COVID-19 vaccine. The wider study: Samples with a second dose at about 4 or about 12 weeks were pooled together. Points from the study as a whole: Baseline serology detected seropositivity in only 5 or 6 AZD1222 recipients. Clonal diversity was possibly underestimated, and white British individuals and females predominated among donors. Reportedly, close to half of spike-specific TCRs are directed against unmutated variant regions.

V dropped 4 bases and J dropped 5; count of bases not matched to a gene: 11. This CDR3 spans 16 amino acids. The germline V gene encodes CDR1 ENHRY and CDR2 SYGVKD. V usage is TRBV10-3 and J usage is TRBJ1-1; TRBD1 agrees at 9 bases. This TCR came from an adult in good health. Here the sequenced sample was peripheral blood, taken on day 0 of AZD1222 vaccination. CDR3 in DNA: TGTGCCATCAGTGGGGACAGGGAATGGGTTGGAACTGAAGCTTTCTTT. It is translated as CAISGDREWVGTEAFF.